This TCR beta chain comes out of a study of blood T cell repertoires in COVID-19. About the study: Acute and convalescent COVID-19 samples came from the United States, Italy and Spain. T cells, B-cell-depleted T cells, or PBMCs supplied cDNA or gDNA.

Clones were sequenced by immunoSEQ multiplex PCR, and TCRdb holds only the in-frame ones, with some missing. Seen here are 200,000 to 300,000 clones, 80% to 90% observed once, and the top ten hold under 2.5%. This clone is a singleton in its sample. This CDR3 is 14 amino acids long. The germline gives CDR1 MDHEN, CDR2 SYDVKM. After removal of 10 bases from V and 7 bases from J, the junction contained 9 bases not matched to a gene. Source material: peripheral blood. The receptor's source is a woman between 50 and 59 years old with acute or convalescent COVID-19. The chain has TRBV28 and TRBJ1-4; 10 bases map to TRBD1. CDR3 coding DNA: TGTGCCACCCAATCCGGGACAGGGGTTGAAAAACTGTTTTTT. This codes for CATQSGTGVEKLFF.